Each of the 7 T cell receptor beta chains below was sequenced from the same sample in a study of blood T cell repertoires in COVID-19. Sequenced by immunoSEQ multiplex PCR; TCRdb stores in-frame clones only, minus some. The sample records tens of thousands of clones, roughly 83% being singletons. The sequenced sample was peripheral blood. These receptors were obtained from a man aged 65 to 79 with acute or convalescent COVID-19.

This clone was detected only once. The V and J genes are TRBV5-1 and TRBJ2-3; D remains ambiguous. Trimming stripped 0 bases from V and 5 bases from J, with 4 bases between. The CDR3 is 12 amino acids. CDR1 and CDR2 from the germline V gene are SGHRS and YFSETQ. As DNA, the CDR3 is TGCGCCAGCAGCTTGGGCGAAGATACGCAGTATTTT. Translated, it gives CASSLGEDTQYF.

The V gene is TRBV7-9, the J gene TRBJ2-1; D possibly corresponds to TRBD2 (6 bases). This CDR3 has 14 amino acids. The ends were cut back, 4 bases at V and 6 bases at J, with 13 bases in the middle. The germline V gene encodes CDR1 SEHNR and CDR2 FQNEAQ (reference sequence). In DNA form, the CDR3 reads TGTGCCAGCAGCTCGATGGGGACTTTCAATGAGCAGTTCTTC. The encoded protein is CASSSMGTFNEQFF. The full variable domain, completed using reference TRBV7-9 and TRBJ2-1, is DTGVSQNPRHKITKRGQNVTFRCDPISEHNRLYWYRQTLGQGPEFLTYFQNEAQLEKSRLLSDRFSAERPKGSFSTLEIQRTEQGDSAMYLCASSSMGTFNEQFFGPGTRLTVL.

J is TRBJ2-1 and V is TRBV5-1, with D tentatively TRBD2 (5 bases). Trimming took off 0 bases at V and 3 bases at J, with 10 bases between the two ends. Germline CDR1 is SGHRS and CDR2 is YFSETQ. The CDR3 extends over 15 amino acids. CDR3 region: CASSLGPGYYNEQFF. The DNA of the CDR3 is TGCGCCAGCAGCTTGGGACCGGGATACTACAATGAGCAGTTCTTC.

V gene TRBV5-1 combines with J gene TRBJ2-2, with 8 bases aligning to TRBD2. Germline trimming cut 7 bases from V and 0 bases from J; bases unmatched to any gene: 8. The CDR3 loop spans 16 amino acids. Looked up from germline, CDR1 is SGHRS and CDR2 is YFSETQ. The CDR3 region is CASRAGGLPNTGELFF. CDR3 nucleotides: TGCGCCAGCCGGGCGGGGGGCCTACCGAACACCGGGGAGCTGTTTTTT.

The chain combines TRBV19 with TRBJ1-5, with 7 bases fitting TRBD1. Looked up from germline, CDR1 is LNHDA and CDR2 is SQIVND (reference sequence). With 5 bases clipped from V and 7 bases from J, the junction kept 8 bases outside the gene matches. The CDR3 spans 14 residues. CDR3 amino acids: CASSSTGRYQPQHF. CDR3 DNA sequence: TGTGCCAGTAGTTCGACAGGGAGGTACCAGCCCCAGCATTTT. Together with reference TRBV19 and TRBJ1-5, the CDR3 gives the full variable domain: DGGITQSPKYLFRKEGQNVTLSCEQNLNHDAMYWYRQDPGQGLRLIYYSQIVNDFQKGDIAEGYSVSREKKESFPLTVTSAQKNPTAFYLCASSSTGRYQPQHFGDGTRLSIL.

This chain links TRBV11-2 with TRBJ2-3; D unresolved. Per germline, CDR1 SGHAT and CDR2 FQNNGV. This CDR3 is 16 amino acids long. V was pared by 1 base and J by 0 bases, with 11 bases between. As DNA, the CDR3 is TGTGCCAGCAGCTTAGTTTCTAACCCTAGCACAGATACGCAGTATTTT. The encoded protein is CASSLVSNPSTDTQYF.

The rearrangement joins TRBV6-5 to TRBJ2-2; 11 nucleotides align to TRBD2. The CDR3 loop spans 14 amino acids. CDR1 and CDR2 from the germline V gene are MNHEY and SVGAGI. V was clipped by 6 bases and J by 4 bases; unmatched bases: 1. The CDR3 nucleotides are TGTGCCAGCAGGACTAGCGGGGCCACCGGGGAGCTGTTTTTT. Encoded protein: CASRTSGATGELFF.